A single sample gave rise to the 29 T cell receptor beta chains below, sequenced in a study of post-analysis software for immune sequencing data. General study results and limits: TRBV5-6, TRBV5-1 and TRBV20-1 were among a handful of TRBV segments more frequent in patients than controls.

The antigens of these receptors remain unknown. Prepared libraries of TCR beta cDNA carried unique molecular identifiers. TCRdb used MiXCR to reprocess the PCR reads, holding one entry per CDR3 protein. The table has a few hundred thousand distinct CDR3 sequences, around 37% seen once. The sequencing input was blood. These receptor sequences come from a girl aged 5-17 years with multiple sclerosis.

The chain uses TRBV20-1 and TRBJ1-1; D might be TRBD1 (6 bases). The ends were cut back, 8 bases at V and 0 bases at J, with 19 bases in the middle. Looked up from germline, CDR1 is DFQATT and CDR2 is SNEGSKA (reference sequence). The CDR3 is made up of 15 amino acids. CDR3 sequence reads: CSPPRGGHMNTEAFF. The CDR3 nucleotides read TGCAGTCCCCCGCGGGGGGGCCATATGAACACTGAAGCTTTCTTT.

This clonotype was observed a handful of times. The chain has TRBV20-1 and TRBJ2-7; D is tentatively TRBD1 or TRBD2 (5 bases each). V gave up 0 bases and J gave up 4 bases, with 16 bases separating them. Germline V CDR1 and CDR2: DFQATT, SNEGSKA (reference sequence). The CDR3 totals 15 residues. CDR3 region: CSARDQGTMNYEQYF. The CDR3 region has the DNA TGCAGTGCTAGAGATCAAGGGACCATGAATTACGAGCAGTACTTC.

The chain is built from TRBV15 and TRBJ1-2, with a weak D call TRBD1 (5 bases). This CDR3 is built from 15 residues. V was cut by 6 bases and J by 7 bases, with 21 bases left in between. Germline lookup yields CDR1 LNHNV and CDR2 YYDKDF (reference sequence). The CDR3 region has the DNA TGTGCCACCAGTGCGGGAAGTCAGGGCAAGAGTGGCTACACCTTC. Its protein product is CATSAGSQGKSGYTF.

The chain is built from TRBV11-3 and TRBJ2-3, with D unresolved. CDR1 is SGHNT, CDR2 YENEEA, per germline. The CDR3 loop spans 15 amino acids. V lost 3 bases, J lost 0 bases, and 10 bases lay in between. The CDR3 sequence is CASSFGSASTDTQYF. CDR3 coding DNA: TGTGCCAGCAGCTTTGGGTCAGCTAGCACAGATACGCAGTATTTT.

This clonotype was seen only a few times. The chain uses TRBV13 and TRBJ2-7, with 9 nucleotides matching TRBD2. CDR1 PRHDT and CDR2 FYEKMQ come from the germline V gene (reference sequence). CDR3 length: 16 residues. With 5 bases clipped from V and 3 bases from J, the junction kept 11 bases outside the gene matches. Here the CDR3 reads CASSPGHFSGGYEQYF. Written as DNA, the CDR3 is TGTGCCAGCAGCCCCGGACATTTTAGCGGGGGCTACGAGCAGTACTTC.

The V and J genes are TRBV7-9 and TRBJ2-1, with unresolved D. This CDR3 comprises 13 residues. The V and J ends lost 8 bases and 0 bases respectively, with 8 bases between them. Germline CDR1 and CDR2: SEHNR and FQNEAQ (reference sequence). The CDR3, as DNA: TGTGCCAGCGGCGTCAGCTCCTACAATGAGCAGTTCTTC. It encodes CASGVSSYNEQFF.

This clonotype showed up just once. One base away lies a much larger clone, so this may be a sequencing read error. V and J are TRBV29-1 and TRBJ2-1; D possibly matches TRBD1 or TRBD2 (5 bases each). This CDR3 comprises 16 residues. V was cut by 6 bases and J by 0 bases, with 18 bases left in between. The V gene's germline CDR1 is SQVTM and CDR2 ANQGSEA. CDR3 protein: CSVGDGPALSYNEQFF. The CDR3 DNA is TGCAGCGTCGGGGACGGACCAGCGCTCTCCTACAATGAGCAGTTCTTC.

The rearrangement uses TRBV12-5 and TRBJ2-3; a possible D gene is TRBD2 (7 bases). Germline V gene data show CDR1 as LGHNT and CDR2 as FRNRAP. The CDR3 covers 16 residues. Trimming removed 5 bases at V and 5 bases at J, with 20 bases between. In DNA, the CDR3 is TGTGCTAGTGGTACAGGACTAGTCATAGGGGGAGATACGCAGTATTTT. Translating gives CASGTGLVIGGDTQYF.

J is TRBJ2-1 and V is TRBV15; D possibly matches TRBD1 or TRBD2 (5 bases each). V lost 1 base, J lost 15 bases, and 16 bases lay in between. Germline V gene sequence: CDR1 LNHNV, CDR2 YYDKDF (reference sequence). The CDR3 runs 13 residues. This CDR3 reads CATSRVRQGPVFF. As DNA, the CDR3 is TGTGCCACCAGCAGAGTTAGGCAGGGACCGGTGTTCTTC.

This clonotype was counted a few times. The CDR3 bases are TGTGCCAGCAGTCGCAACACCTACGAGCAGTACTTC. Protein sequence: CASSRNTYEQYF. The chain has TRBV12-3 or TRBV12-4 and TRBJ2-7; D uncertain. The V gene lost 5 bases and the J gene lost 2 bases, with 7 bases spanning the gap. The CDR3 loop spans 12 amino acids.

This clonotype was seen more than once but under ten times. The V gene is TRBV7-9, the J gene TRBJ2-7; D is undetermined. Per germline, CDR1 SEHNR and CDR2 FQNEAQ (reference sequence). This CDR3 has 12 amino acids. V shed 5 bases and J shed 5 bases, with 10 bases lying between them. The CDR3 coding sequence is TGTGCCAGCAGCCCAACTGTAGACGAGCAGTACTTC. Its translation is CASSPTVDEQYF.

The chain links TRBV7-2 to TRBJ2-1, with 14 bases matching TRBD2. This CDR3 has 16 residues. J was trimmed by 5 bases and V by 3 bases; bases with no gene match: 3. Germline V gives CDR1 SGHTA, CDR2 FQGNSA. CDR3 DNA sequence: TGTGCCAGCAGCTTGACTAGCGGGGGGGGACACAATGAGCAGTTCTTC. Amino acid sequence: CASSLTSGGGHNEQFF.

The chain is built from TRBV2 and TRBJ1-2; D not resolved. Trimming took 2 bases from V and 2 from J, leaving 6 bases between them. This CDR3 region has 13 residues. CDR1 is SNHLY and CDR2 is FYNNEI in the germline V gene. This chain's CDR3 is CASSESVNYGYTF. The CDR3 DNA reads TGTGCCAGCAGTGAATCCGTAAACTATGGCTACACCTTC.

This clonotype has more than one count but fewer than ten. The rearrangement uses TRBV5-1 and TRBJ1-5; D gene uncertain. CDR1 SGHRS and CDR2 YFSETQ come from the germline V gene. The CDR3 sequence is 15 residues long. V lost 0 bases, J lost 2 bases, and 9 bases lay in between. CDR3 DNA sequence: TGCGCCAGCAGCTTGGAGCCGGCTGGCAATCAGCCCCAGCATTTT. Protein sequence: CASSLEPAGNQPQHF. Supplemented by reference TRBV5-1 and TRBJ1-5, the full variable domain reads KAGVTQTPRYLIKTRGQQVTLSCSPISGHRSVSWYQQTPGQGLQFLFEYFSETQRNKGNFPGRFSGRQFSNSRSEMNVSTLELGDSALYLCASSLEPAGNQPQHFGDGTRLSIL.

This clonotype was recorded many times. Written as DNA, the CDR3 is TGCAGTGCTAGGCACGGTACTAGCAATCAGCCCCAGCATTTT. Protein: CSARHGTSNQPQHF. The chain has TRBV20-1 and TRBJ1-5; D is ambiguous. CDR1 and CDR2 from the germline V gene are DFQATT and SNEGSKA (reference sequence). The CDR3 covers 14 residues. Trimming took off 3 bases at V and 0 bases at J, with 9 bases between the two ends.

The chain recombines TRBV27 with TRBJ1-1, with TRBD1 as a possible D gene (6 bases). CDR1 is MNHEY, CDR2 SMNVEV, per germline (reference sequence). Between the trimmed V and J ends, which lost 5 bases and 6 bases, there was a span of 19 bases. The CDR3 extends over 15 amino acids. CDR3 in DNA: TGTGCCAGCAGTAGCCGCCTAGGACAGTGGGCTGAAGCTTTCTTT. Amino acid sequence: CASSSRLGQWAEAFF.

The genes are TRBV7-9 and TRBJ1-2; TRBD1 is a possible D gene (5 bases). Trimming removed 2 bases from V and 5 bases from J, with 12 bases in between. This CDR3 is built from 14 residues. Per germline, CDR1 SEHNR and CDR2 FQNEAQ (reference sequence). CDR3 in DNA: TGTGCCAGCAGCTTAACGGGGACTGAATATGGCTACACCTTC. It codes for CASSLTGTEYGYTF. Variable domain in full (rest from reference TRBV7-9 and TRBJ1-2): DTGVSQNPRHKITKRGQNVTFRCDPISEHNRLYWYRQTLGQGPEFLTYFQNEAQLEKSRLLSDRFSAERPKGSFSTLEIQRTEQGDSAMYLCASSLTGTEYGYTFGSGTRLTVV.

This clonotype was observed at least ten times. This rearrangement joins TRBV7-2 to TRBJ2-1, with a tentative D call TRBD1 (5 bases). This CDR3 is built from 14 residues. Germline-derived CDR1 and CDR2 are SGHTA and FQGNSA. V was cut by 3 bases and J by 1 base, with 7 bases left in between. The CDR3 DNA reads as TGTGCCAGCAGCTTTGACAGTTCCTACAATGAGCAGTTCTTC. Encoded protein: CASSFDSSYNEQFF.

This clonotype occurred a few times. The J gene is TRBJ2-5, the V gene TRBV4-1; D call uncertain. Trimming stripped 3 bases from V and 5 bases from J, with 13 bases between. In germline, CDR1 is MGHRA, CDR2 YSYEKL. The CDR3 is made up of 14 amino acids. Here the CDR3 DNA reads TGCGCCAGCAGCCAGGCCCTGGGGTCGGAGACCCAGTACTTC. Its translation: CASSQALGSETQYF.

This clonotype was observed a handful of times. This chain links TRBV7-2 with TRBJ1-1, with TRBD1 as a possible D gene (5 bases). CDR1 is SGHTA, CDR2 FQGNSA, per germline. Trimming shortened V by 5 bases and J by 7 bases, and 14 bases separated the two germline ends. This CDR3 is 13 amino acids long. The CDR3 protein is CASSPQGASEAFF. CDR3 DNA: TGTGCCAGCAGCCCCCAGGGCGCAAGTGAAGCTTTCTTT.

The chain couples TRBV12-3 or TRBV12-4 to TRBJ2-2; D is tentatively TRBD1 or TRBD2 (6 bases each). This CDR3 comprises 14 residues. V was shortened by 3 bases and J by 6 bases, with 11 bases between the two germline ends. The CDR3 DNA reads as TGTGCCAGCAGTTTCAACAGGGACTCCGGGGAGCTGTTTTTT. It encodes CASSFNRDSGELFF.

This clonotype was seen a handful of times. The chain is built from TRBV6-4 and TRBJ1-1; perhaps TRBD1 as D (6 bases). This CDR3 is 13 amino acids long. Per the germline V gene, CDR1 is MRHNA and CDR2 is SNTAGT. Trimming pared 5 bases from V and 3 bases from J, leaving 10 bases between. CDR3 amino acids: CASSTGKDTEAFF. The CDR3 nucleotides read TGTGCCAGCAGTACAGGGAAGGACACTGAAGCTTTCTTT.

The table lists this clonotype with many counts. This chain links TRBV7-3 with TRBJ2-3; 9 nucleotides agree with TRBD1. CDR3 length: 15 amino acids. Looked up from germline, CDR1 is SGHTA and CDR2 is FQGTGA. The trim removed 2 bases at V and 4 bases at J, leaving 4 bases unmatched. CDR3 region: CASSLGTGWADTQYF. For the CDR3, the DNA is TGTGCCAGCAGCTTAGGGACAGGGTGGGCAGATACGCAGTATTTT. The full variable domain, rest sourced from reference TRBV7-3 and TRBJ2-3, is GAGVSQTPSNKVTEKGKYVELRCDPISGHTALYWYRQSLGQGPEFLIYFQGTGAADDSGLPNDRFFAVRPEGSVSTLKIQRTERGDSAVYLCASSLGTGWADTQYFGPGTRLTVL.

V is TRBV10-3 and J is TRBJ2-3; the D is unclear. The CDR3 sequence is 14 residues long. Germline V CDR1 and CDR2: ENHRY, SYGVKD. The ends were cut back, 0 bases at V and 3 bases at J, with 7 bases in the middle. The CDR3 is CAISESKATDTQYF. The CDR3 bases are TGTGCCATCAGTGAGTCGAAGGCTACAGATACGCAGTATTTT.

The genes are TRBV4-3 and TRBJ2-1, with D unclear. The CDR3 loop spans 14 amino acids. Trimming removed 0 bases from V and 4 bases from J, with 7 bases in between. Per the germline V gene, CDR1 is LGHNA and CDR2 is YSLEER. CDR3 DNA sequence: TGCGCCAGCAGCCAAGAGACGACTTACAATGAGCAGTTCTTC. It specifies CASSQETTYNEQFF.

The chain employs TRBV4-2 and TRBJ1-5, with D uncertain. Germline values: CDR1 LGHNA, CDR2 YNFKEQ. This CDR3 has 13 residues. The V gene lost 2 bases and the J gene lost 4 bases, with 6 bases spanning the gap. The CDR3 spells CASSQFYNQPQHF. CDR3 sequence (DNA): TGTGCCAGCAGCCAATTTTATAATCAGCCCCAGCATTTT.

The sample holds a few counts of this clonotype. The J gene is TRBJ1-1, the V gene TRBV29-1; 8 bases line up with TRBD1. The V gene end was trimmed by 6 bases and the J gene end by 10 bases; junction bases not matched to a gene: 10. CDR3 length: 12 residues. In germline, CDR1 is SQVTM, CDR2 ANQGSEA. CDR3: CSVDREASGAFF. The DNA for the CDR3 is TGCAGCGTGGACAGGGAGGCGAGTGGAGCTTTCTTT.

This clonotype was picked up a small number of times. The rearrangement joins TRBV6-1 to TRBJ2-5, with no clear D. Germline V gene sequence: CDR1 MNHNS, CDR2 SASEGT. This CDR3 spans 16 amino acids. The V end lost 2 bases, the J end lost 1 base, and 14 bases lay between the germline ends. CDR3: CASSEFIGSTQETQYF. The DNA for the CDR3 is TGTGCCAGCAGTGAATTTATAGGGTCGACCCAAGAGACCCAGTACTTC.

This clonotype was seen more than once but under ten times. CDR3 residues: CSARQNSNQPQHF. The DNA for the CDR3 is TGCAGTGCGAGACAGAATAGCAATCAGCCCCAGCATTTT. J is TRBJ1-5 and V is TRBV20-1; weak D call: TRBD1 (5 bases). CDR3 length equals 13 residues. V lost 6 bases to trimming and J lost 0 bases, with 9 bases between them. From germline, CDR1 is DFQATT and CDR2 SNEGSKA (reference sequence).